The clone carrying this TCR beta chain was seen more than once but under ten times. Its target is not known. A universal primer binding site was introduced by template switching. The final cDNA contained unique molecular identifiers. TCRdb used MiXCR to reprocess the 5' RACE reads, holding one entry per CDR3 protein. The table has about 1.7 million distinct CDR3 sequences, less than 35% seen once. The sample is drawn from a study of identical twins. General study findings and limits: Cord blood beta clonotypes present at high abundance carried fewer insertions; no such pattern appeared in memory repertoires. Analyses of zero insertions could be partly confounded by invariant MAIT and iNKT cells.

The CDR3 sequence is 15 residues long. The junction had 3 bases not matched to a gene; V was cut back by 5 bases and J by 1 base. Germline lookup yields CDR1 SGHVS and CDR2 FNYEAQ. The sample taken for sequencing was cord blood. The clonotype originates from a newborn girl in good health. The chain links TRBV7-6 to TRBJ2-3, with 10 bases that match TRBD1. In nucleotides, the CDR3 is TGTGCCAGCAGCGCGGACAGGGGGGGCACAGATACGCAGTATTTT. Residues: CASSADRGGTDTQYF.